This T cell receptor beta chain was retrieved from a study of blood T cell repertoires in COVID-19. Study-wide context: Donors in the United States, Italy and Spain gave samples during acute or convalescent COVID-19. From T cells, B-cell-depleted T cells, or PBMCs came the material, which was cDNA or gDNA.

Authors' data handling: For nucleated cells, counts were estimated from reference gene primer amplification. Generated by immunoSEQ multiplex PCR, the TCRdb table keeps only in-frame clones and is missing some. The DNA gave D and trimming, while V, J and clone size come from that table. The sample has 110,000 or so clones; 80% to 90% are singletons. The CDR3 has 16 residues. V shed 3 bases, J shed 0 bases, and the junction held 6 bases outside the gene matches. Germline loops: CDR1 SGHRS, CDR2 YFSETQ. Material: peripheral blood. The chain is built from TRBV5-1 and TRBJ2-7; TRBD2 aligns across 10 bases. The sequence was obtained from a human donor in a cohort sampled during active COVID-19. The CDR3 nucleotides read TGCGCCAGCAGCTCGCTAGCGGGGGCCAGCTCCTACGAGCAGTACTTC. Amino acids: CASSSLAGASSYEQYF.